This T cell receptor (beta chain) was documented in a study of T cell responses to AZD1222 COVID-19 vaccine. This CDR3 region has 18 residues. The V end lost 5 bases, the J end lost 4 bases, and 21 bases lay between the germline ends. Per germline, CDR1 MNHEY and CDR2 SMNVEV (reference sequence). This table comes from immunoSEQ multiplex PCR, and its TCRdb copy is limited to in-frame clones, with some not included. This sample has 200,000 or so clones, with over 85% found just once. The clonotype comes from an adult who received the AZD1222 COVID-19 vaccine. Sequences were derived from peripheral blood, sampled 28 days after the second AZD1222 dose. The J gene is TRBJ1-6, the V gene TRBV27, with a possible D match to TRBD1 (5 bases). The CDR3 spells CASSLTANRTLYNSPLHF. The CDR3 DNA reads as TGTGCCAGCAGTCTAACGGCAAACAGGACACTTTATAATTCACCCCTCCACTTT.